The clone carrying this T cell receptor beta chain was picked up a small number of times. The sample is drawn from a study of blood T cells in healthy people across ages. Together with a sample-barcoded 5' primer, a J-beta primer mix was included in a second PCR lasting roughly 6 to 12 cycles. Per-sample output comprised a minimum of 2.5 million paired-end reads containing CDR3. Using its own MiXCR run on the 5' RACE reads, TCRdb lists one record per CDR3 protein. Of hundreds of thousands of distinct CDR3 sequences in the sample, around 49% are singletons; the top ten hold roughly 31%. The sequenced material came from blood. The receptor was derived from a woman in her sixties or seventies in good health.

For the CDR3, the DNA is TGTGCCAGCAGTATGCTAGCGGGATTCTACAATGAGCAGTTCTTC. It specifies CASSMLAGFYNEQFF. The rearrangement joins TRBV6-1 to TRBJ2-1, with 9 positions matching TRBD2. The CDR3 is 15 amino acids. The V gene's germline CDR1 is MNHNS and CDR2 SASEGT. The V and J ends lost 5 bases and 3 bases, in that order; junction bases with no gene match: 5.